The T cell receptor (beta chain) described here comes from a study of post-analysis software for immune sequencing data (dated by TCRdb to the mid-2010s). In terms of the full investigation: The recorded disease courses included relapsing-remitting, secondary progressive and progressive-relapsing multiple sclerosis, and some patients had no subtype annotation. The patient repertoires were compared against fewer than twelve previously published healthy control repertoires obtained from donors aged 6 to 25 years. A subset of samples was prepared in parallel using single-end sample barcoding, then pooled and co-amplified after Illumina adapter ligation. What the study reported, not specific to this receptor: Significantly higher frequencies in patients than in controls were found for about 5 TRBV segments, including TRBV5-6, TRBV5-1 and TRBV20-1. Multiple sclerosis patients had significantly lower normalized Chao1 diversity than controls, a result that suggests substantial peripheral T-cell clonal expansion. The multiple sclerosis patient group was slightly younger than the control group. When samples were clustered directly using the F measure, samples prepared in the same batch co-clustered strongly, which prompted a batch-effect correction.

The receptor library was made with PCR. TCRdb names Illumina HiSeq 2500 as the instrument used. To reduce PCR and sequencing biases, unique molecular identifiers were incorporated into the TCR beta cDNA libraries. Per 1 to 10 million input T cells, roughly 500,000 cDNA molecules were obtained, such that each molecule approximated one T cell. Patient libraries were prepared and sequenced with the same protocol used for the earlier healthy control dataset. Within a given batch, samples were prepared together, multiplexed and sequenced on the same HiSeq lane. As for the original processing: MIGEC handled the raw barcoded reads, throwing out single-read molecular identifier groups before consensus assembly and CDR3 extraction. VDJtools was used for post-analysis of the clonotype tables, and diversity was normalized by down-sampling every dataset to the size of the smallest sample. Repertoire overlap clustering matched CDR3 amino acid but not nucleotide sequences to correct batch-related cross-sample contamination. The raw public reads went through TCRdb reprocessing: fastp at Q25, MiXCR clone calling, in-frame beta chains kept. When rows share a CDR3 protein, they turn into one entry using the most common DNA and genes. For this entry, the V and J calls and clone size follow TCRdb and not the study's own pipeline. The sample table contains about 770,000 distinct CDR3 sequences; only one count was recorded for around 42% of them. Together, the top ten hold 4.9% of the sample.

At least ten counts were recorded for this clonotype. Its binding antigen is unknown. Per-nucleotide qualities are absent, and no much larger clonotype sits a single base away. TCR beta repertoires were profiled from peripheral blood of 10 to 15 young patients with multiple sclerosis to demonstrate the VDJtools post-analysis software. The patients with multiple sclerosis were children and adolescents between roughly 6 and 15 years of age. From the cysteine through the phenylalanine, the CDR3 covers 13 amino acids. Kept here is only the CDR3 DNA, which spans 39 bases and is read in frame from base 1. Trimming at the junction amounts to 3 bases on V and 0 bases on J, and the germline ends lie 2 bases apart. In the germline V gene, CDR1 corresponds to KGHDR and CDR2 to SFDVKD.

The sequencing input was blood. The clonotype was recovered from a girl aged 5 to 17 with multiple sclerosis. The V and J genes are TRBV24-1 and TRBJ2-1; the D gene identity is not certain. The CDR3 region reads CATSDRSYNEQFF. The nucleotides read TGTGCCACCAGTGATCGCTCCTACAATGAGCAGTTCTTC.